The next 9 T cell receptor beta chains were all read from a single sample in a study of CD8+ T cells in alopecia areata. RNA was extracted and reverse transcribed into cDNA as the sequencing template. Repertoires were generated with immunoSEQ multiplex PCR, while TCRdb's copy carries only in-frame clones and drops some. The sample shows 220,000 or so clones, around 62% of them seen only once. Sequenced material: CD4+ T cells sorted from blood, taken at week 0. These receptors all stem from a human donor with alopecia areata.

The V gene is TRBV5-6, the J gene TRBJ1-1, with 9 bases aligning to TRBD1. The CDR3 sequence is 16 residues long. The junction had 10 bases not matched to a gene; V was cut back by 3 bases and J by 4 bases. The V gene's germline CDR1 is SGHDT and CDR2 YYEEEE. The CDR3: CASSSPGQGMGTEAFF. The CDR3 DNA reads TGTGCCAGCAGCTCTCCGGGACAGGGTATGGGCACTGAAGCTTTCTTT. Full variable domain (remainder filled in from reference TRBV5-6 and TRBJ1-1): DAGVTQSPTHLIKTRGQQVTLRCSPKSGHDTVSWYQQALGQGPQFIFQYYEEEERQRGNFPDRFSGHQFPNYSSELNVNALLLGDSALYLCASSSPGQGMGTEAFFGQGTRLTVV.

The sample holds one count of this clone. The chain has TRBV7-9 and TRBJ1-2; a possible D gene is TRBD1 (6 bases). V lost 5 bases and J lost 8, with 18 bases in between. CDR1 SEHNR and CDR2 FQNEAQ come from the germline V gene (reference sequence). The CDR3 totals 14 residues. CDR3 loop: CASSPEQGPGGYTF. The CDR3 DNA follows: TGTGCCAGCAGCCCCGAACAGGGCCCGGGGGGCTACACCTTC.

Notes on this clone: The same CDR3 also results from other DNA sequences found in this sample. This chain connects TRBV30 to TRBJ2-7; D unclear. Germline CDR1 GTSNPN, CDR2 SVGIG (reference sequence). Trimming shortened V by 0 bases and J by 4 bases, and 4 bases separated the two germline ends. The CDR3 has 11 residues. CDR3 sequence (DNA): TGTGCCTGGAGTGTCTCATACGAGCAGTACTTC. Residues: CAWSVSYEQYF. Full variable domain (rest looked up from reference TRBV30 and TRBJ2-7): SQTIHQWPATLVQPVGSPLSLECTVEGTSNPNLYWYRQAAGRGLQLLFYSVGIGQISSEVPQNLSASRPQDRQFILSSKKLLLSDSGFYLCAWSVSYEQYFGPGTRLTVT.

This chain uses TRBV20-1 with TRBJ2-1, with D uncertain. Germline values: CDR1 DFQATT, CDR2 SNEGSKA (reference sequence). The CDR3 consists of 11 residues. V was clipped by 7 bases and J by 5 bases, with 9 bases between them. CDR3 sequence reads: CSVPGNNEQFF. DNA of the CDR3: TGCAGTGTTCCGGGCAACAATGAGCAGTTCTTC.

This sequence joins TRBV5-1 and TRBJ2-5, with unresolved D. The V and J ends lost 3 bases and 2 bases respectively, with 11 bases between them. The CDR3 runs to 14 residues. The germline CDR1 and CDR2 sequences are SGHRS and YFSETQ. The CDR3 sequence is CASSSIGRQETQYF. CDR3 sequence (DNA): TGCGCCAGCAGCTCCATCGGACGGCAAGAGACCCAGTACTTC.

The gene calls are TRBV19 and TRBJ1-3; D not resolved. With 3 bases removed from V and 4 bases from J, the gap between germline ends came to 10 bases. The length of the CDR3 is 14 residues. Germline CDR1 LNHDA, CDR2 SQIVND (reference sequence). The CDR3: CASSIIPEGNTIYF. Written as DNA, the CDR3 is TGTGCCAGTAGTATTATTCCGGAGGGAAACACCATATATTTT.

J is TRBJ1-2 and V is TRBV25-1, with D uncertain. From germline, CDR1 is MGHDK and CDR2 SYGVNS. Trimming took 10 bases from V and 6 from J, leaving 12 bases between them. This CDR3 region has 11 residues. The CDR3 DNA follows: TGTGCCATCCCTAATCCGCATGGCTACACCTTC. Translating it yields CAIPNPHGYTF.

This clone was picked up one time. The chain has TRBV6-5 and TRBJ2-1, with 12 bases aligning to TRBD2. Germline V lookup: CDR1 MNHEY, CDR2 SVGAGI. V lost 8 bases and J lost 12; bases outside the gene matches: 8. The CDR3 runs to 13 residues. DNA of the CDR3: TGTGCCAGCTCGACTAGCGGGAGAGCTTGGCAGTTCTTC. Translating gives CASSTSGRAWQFF.

As for this clone: This sample also contains other DNA sequences that code for the same CDR3. The chain recombines TRBV9 with TRBJ1-3; D uncertain. Germline assignment: CDR1 SGDLS and CDR2 YYNGEE. The V end lost 4 bases, the J end lost 4 bases, and 6 bases lay between the germline ends. The CDR3 contains 12 residues. In DNA form, the CDR3 reads TGTGCCAGCAGCAGAGCAGGAAACACCATATATTTT. Translating it yields CASSRAGNTIYF.